What follows are 30 T cell receptor beta chains derived from one specimen sequenced in a study of CD4 and CD8 cells across lung adenocarcinoma regions. TCRdb re-called the PCR reads with MiXCR, one entry per CDR3 protein. Seen here are about 7,600 distinct CDR3 sequences, about 41% observed once, and the top ten hold nearly 97%. Sample: CD8+ T cells from the center of a lung tumor. The receptor set was obtained from a male donor with lung adenocarcinoma. The CD4 and CD8 labels of this study may be unreliable.

This clonotype occurred a few times. The genes are TRBV27 and TRBJ2-5; D possibly corresponds to TRBD2 (5 bases). TRBJ2-7 explains the end of the DNA better; the J call may be wrong. There are 13 residues in the CDR3. CDR1 and CDR2 (germline): MNHEY, SMNVEV (reference sequence). Here the CDR3 DNA reads TGTGCCAGCAGTTGGGGTTTCGGGAACGAGCAGTACTTC. Translated: CASSWGFGNEQYF.

This clonotype was counted at least ten times. A much larger clone sits a single nucleotide away, making a read error possible. The chain is built from TRBV27 and TRBJ2-1; D is possibly TRBD2 (7 bases). Trimming removed 5 bases at V and 10 bases at J, with 21 bases between. CDR3 length: 15 amino acids. Per germline, CDR1 MNHEY and CDR2 SMNVEV (reference sequence). Here the CDR3 DNA reads TGTGCCAGCAGTGCGCGGGGGCCGCAGAACTACGAGCAGTTCTTC. This gives the protein CASSARGPQNYEQFF.

The CDR3 bases are TGTGCCAGCAGCGAGGGACTCTCCAATGAAAAACTGTTTTTT. The encoded protein is CASSEGLSNEKLFF. V and J are TRBV6-1 and TRBJ1-4, with D possibly being TRBD1 (5 bases). The CDR3 is made up of 14 amino acids. Trimming took 6 bases from V and 5 from J, leaving 13 bases between them. In germline, CDR1 is MNHNS, CDR2 SASEGT.

The genes are TRBV23-1 and TRBJ2-3, with 14 positions matching TRBD2. TRBV23-1 is placed among ORFs of uncertain function. CDR3 length equals 19 residues. The trim removed 3 bases at V and 6 bases at J, leaving 14 bases unmatched. In DNA form, the CDR3 reads TGCGCCAGCAGTCAGGTGACCCGGGGACTAGCGGGGGACCAGGATACGCAGTATTTT. Its protein product is CASSQVTRGLAGDQDTQYF.

This clonotype was recorded at least ten times. V is TRBV10-1 and J is TRBJ2-5, with TRBD2 matching 7 bases. Germline lookup yields CDR1 WNHNN and CDR2 SYGVQD (reference sequence). The length of the CDR3 is 14 residues. V trimming: 6 bases; J trimming: 5 bases; junction bases outside the gene matches: 9. CDR3 loop: CASSPRENAETQYF. CDR3 bases: TGCGCCAGCAGCCCGCGGGAGAACGCGGAGACCCAGTACTTC.

The chain joins TRBV10-1 to TRBJ2-2; 10 bases line up with TRBD2. Germline CDR1 and CDR2: WNHNN and SYGVQD (reference sequence). Trimming removed 0 bases from V and 3 bases from J; junction bases left unmatched: 4. The CDR3 has 17 amino acids. In nucleotides, the CDR3 is TGCGCCAGCAGTGAGTCCCTAGCGGGAGACGACACCGGGGAGCTGTTTTTT. Protein sequence: CASSESLAGDDTGELFF.

The chain links TRBV7-2 to TRBJ2-1, with 9 bases aligning to TRBD2. With V trimmed by 6 bases and J by 2 bases, 5 bases remained unmatched. Germline loops: CDR1 SGHTA, CDR2 FQGNSA. The CDR3 contains 15 residues. The CDR3 DNA reads TGTGCCAGCAGTTTTAGCGGGGGAACCTACAATGAGCAGTTCTTC. It encodes CASSFSGGTYNEQFF.

This clonotype was found many times. This chain joins TRBV27 and TRBJ2-7, with a tentative D call TRBD2 (5 bases). Germline assignment: CDR1 MNHEY and CDR2 SMNVEV (reference sequence). V gave up 4 bases and J gave up 1 base, with 14 bases separating them. This CDR3 region has 15 residues. This CDR3 is CASSYTRIASYEQYF. The CDR3 DNA sequence: TGTGCCAGCAGTTATACGCGAATAGCGTCCTACGAGCAGTACTTC.

Regarding this clonotype: The junction departs from germline at one end; a sequencing error may be responsible. The chain combines TRBV6-2 or TRBV6-3 with TRBJ2-3; a possible D gene is TRBD1 (6 bases). CDR1 and CDR2 (germline): MNHEY, SVGEGT. CDR3 length equals 17 residues. For the CDR3, the DNA is TGTGCCAGCAGCGTAGACCTGGGGGTGGGGGACAAAGACATGCAGTATTTC. Translated: CASSVDLGVGDKDMQYF.

The chain employs TRBV6-1 and TRBJ2-5, with TRBD1 matching over 7 bases. The DNA end lines up better with TRBJ2-7; the J call may be wrong. Germline-derived CDR1 and CDR2 are MNHNS and SASEGT. This CDR3 spans 14 amino acids. The CDR3 DNA sequence: TGTGCCAGCAGGGAGACAGGGATTGTGGACGAGCAGTACTTC. Its protein is CASRETGIVDEQYF.

The chain joins TRBV7-9 to TRBJ2-5, with TRBD1 matching 11 bases. Losses at the gene ends were 4 bases for V and 5 bases for J; bases not matched to a gene: 12. The V gene's germline CDR1 is SEHNR and CDR2 FQNEAQ (reference sequence). CDR3 size: 17 residues. The CDR3 DNA reads TGTGCCAGCAGCTCACCTTCACGGACAGGGGGCTTCGAGACCCAGTACTTC. Translation: CASSSPSRTGGFETQYF.

The chain joins TRBV27 to TRBJ2-1; TRBD2 matches 8 bases. The J call could be wrong; TRBJ2-5 is a better fit for the DNA end. Germline V CDR1 and CDR2: MNHEY, SMNVEV (reference sequence). The CDR3 contains 15 residues. The CDR3 reads CASSLGPGRAGTQYF. As DNA, the CDR3 is TGTGCCAGCAGTTTAGGACCCGGGAGGGCAGGGACCCAGTACTTC.

This clonotype was found once. CDR3 sequence (DNA): TGTGCCAGCAGACCCAACCTTCCGACTAGTGTAGGCAATGAGCAGTTCTTC. Encoded protein: CASRPNLPTSVGNEQFF. This sequence joins TRBV28 and TRBJ2-1; tentative D call: TRBD2 (6 bases). The CDR3 covers 17 residues. V shed 6 bases and J shed 6 bases, with 24 bases lying between them. Germline CDR1 reads MDHEN; CDR2 reads SYDVKM.

This clonotype was counted a few times. The chain combines TRBV4-2 with TRBJ1-2; possibly TRBD1 for D (6 bases). Germline CDR1 reads LGHNA; CDR2 reads YNFKEQ. The CDR3 runs 15 residues. Trimming stripped 1 base from V and 4 bases from J, with 13 bases between. CDR3 in amino acids: CASSQGDGDTYGYTF. CDR3 DNA sequence: TGTGCCAGCAGCCAAGGAGACGGGGACACCTATGGCTACACCTTC.

This chain links TRBV6-1 with TRBJ2-1; 7 bases map to TRBD2. Germline V gene lookup returns CDR1 MNHNS and CDR2 SASEGT. CDR3 length: 16 amino acids. With V trimmed by 2 bases and J by 9 bases, 13 bases remained unmatched. The CDR3 region has the DNA TGTGCCAGCAGTGAACCGGCGGGAGTGGTGGGGGGTGAGCAGTTCTTC. Protein: CASSEPAGVVGGEQFF.

The chain is built from TRBV30 and TRBJ2-1; D possibly corresponds to TRBD2 (6 bases). The J call is uncertain, as TRBJ2-5 better fits the DNA end. The CDR3 spans 12 residues. Germline V lookup: CDR1 GTSNPN, CDR2 SVGIG (reference sequence). The CDR3 DNA reads as TGTGCCTGGGGTCCCCTAGCGGAGACCCAGTACTTC. It yields the protein CAWGPLAETQYF.

This clonotype was counted many times. This sequence joins TRBV27 and TRBJ2-6; a possible D gene is TRBD1 (5 bases). The V end was cut by 7 bases, the J end by 2 bases, with 6 bases between. This CDR3 has 13 amino acids. The germline gives CDR1 MNHEY, CDR2 SMNVEV (reference sequence). The CDR3 nucleotides are TGTGCCAGCAAGGACACTGGGGCCAACGTCCTGACTTTC. Protein sequence: CASKDTGANVLTF.

The CDR3 region is CASSSPRRDRGHQDTQYF. The CDR3 bases are TGTGCCAGCAGCTCACCTCGCCGGGACAGGGGGCATCAAGATACGCAGTATTTT. This rearrangement joins TRBV7-9 to TRBJ2-3; 12 positions agree with TRBD1. The CDR3 runs to 18 residues. V lost 4 bases to trimming and J lost 5 bases; unmatched junction nucleotides: 13. Germline lookup yields CDR1 SEHNR and CDR2 FQNEAQ (reference sequence).

CDR3 bases: TGTGCCAGCAGAGACTGGACCCCGACCGGGGAGCTGTTTTTT. Protein: CASRDWTPTGELFF. The J gene is TRBJ2-2, the V gene TRBV6-1; D remains unclear. The CDR3 length is 14 residues. V was cut by 6 bases and J by 5 bases, with 13 bases left in between. The germline V gene encodes CDR1 MNHNS and CDR2 SASEGT.

With respect to this clonotype: The junction does not match germline at one end; this may be a read error. The J gene is TRBJ2-4, the V gene TRBV6-1, with a possible D match to TRBD2 (6 bases). Germline assignment: CDR1 MNHNS and CDR2 SASEGT. This CDR3 comprises 15 residues. The CDR3 spells CASSEGLGGKNIQYF. CDR3 DNA sequence: TGTGCCAGCAGCGAGGGGCTGGGAGGCAAAAACATTCAGTATTTC.

This clonotype showed up many times. This sequence joins TRBV7-2 and TRBJ2-1; D is ambiguous. This CDR3 region has 14 residues. Germline CDR1 SGHTA, CDR2 FQGNSA. Deletions cut 1 base from V and 15 bases from J, with 19 bases between. CDR3 region: CASSLGSSTGLMFF. CDR3 DNA sequence: TGTGCCAGCAGCTTAGGTTCTAGTACGGGCCTCATGTTCTTC.

The CDR3 region is CASSRTGTDTQYF. DNA of the CDR3: TGTGCCAGCAGTCGGACAGGGACAGATACGCAGTATTTT. The chain combines TRBV27 with TRBJ2-3, with 8 bases matching TRBD1. The V and J ends lost 5 bases and 3 bases, in that order; junction bases with no gene match: 1. CDR3 length: 13 amino acids. The germline gives CDR1 MNHEY, CDR2 SMNVEV (reference sequence).

This clonotype was observed a few times. The V gene is TRBV6-1, the J gene TRBJ2-5; 10 bases fit TRBD2. The germline V gene encodes CDR1 MNHNS and CDR2 SASEGT. V lost 8 bases and J lost 7; bases outside the gene matches: 10. The CDR3 length is 14 residues. CDR3 region: CASVAGGLRGTQYF. For the CDR3, the DNA is TGTGCCAGCGTAGCGGGAGGCCTCCGGGGGACCCAGTACTTC.

The table lists this clonotype with a few counts. CDR3 residues: CASSEVRGTGGLTAQYF. The DNA of the CDR3 is TGTGCCAGCAGTGAAGTTCGAGGGACAGGGGGCCTCACGGCGCAGTATTTT. This chain links TRBV6-1 with TRBJ2-3; TRBD1 aligns across 12 bases. CDR1 is MNHNS and CDR2 is SASEGT in the germline V gene. V was clipped by 1 base and J by 10 bases; unmatched bases: 12. The CDR3 contains 17 residues.

The table lists this clonotype with a few counts. The rearrangement links TRBV6-1 to TRBJ2-3; 10 bases match TRBD1. The CDR3 contains 15 residues. Germline V lookup: CDR1 MNHNS, CDR2 SASEGT. The junction had 5 bases not matched to a gene; V was cut back by 6 bases and J by 2 bases. CDR3 bases: TGTGCCAGCAGGCAGACAGGGGGCTCCACAGATACGCAGTATTTT. Translation: CASRQTGGSTDTQYF.

This clonotype was observed a handful of times. The rearrangement joins TRBV6-5 to TRBJ2-1; the D is unclear. There are 14 residues in the CDR3. CDR1 is MNHEY and CDR2 is SVGAGI in the germline V gene. V lost 2 bases and J 5 bases, leaving 10 bases between the germline ends. DNA for the CDR3: TGTGCCAGCAGTTACATTGGCGGAAACAATGAGCAGTTCTTC. Its protein is CASSYIGGNNEQFF.

The genes are TRBV6-1 and TRBJ2-5; tentative D call: TRBD2 (5 bases). Germline CDR1 reads MNHNS; CDR2 reads SASEGT. With 5 bases removed from V and 1 base from J, the gap between germline ends came to 11 bases. CDR3 length: 14 residues. The DNA of the CDR3 is TGTGCCAGCAGTCCCAACGGGGTCCAAGAGACCCAGTACTTC. This sequence encodes CASSPNGVQETQYF.

About this clonotype: Germline is not matched at one junction end, which may reflect a read error. The chain uses TRBV27 and TRBJ2-4; D gene uncertain. CDR1 and CDR2 from the germline V gene are MNHEY and SMNVEV (reference sequence). The CDR3 spans 16 residues. The CDR3 DNA reads TGTGCCAGCAGTCGCCCTGGGCGGCAGGCCAAAAACACTCAGTACTTC. The encoded protein is CASSRPGRQAKNTQYF.

The chain carries TRBV6-1 and TRBJ2-5, with D unresolved. The CDR3 extends over 13 amino acids. Germline V gene sequence: CDR1 MNHNS, CDR2 SASEGT. V shed 7 bases and J shed 5 bases, with 14 bases lying between them. DNA of the CDR3: TGTGCCAGCACCCCCCTGAGAGGTGAGACCCAGTACTTC. Translated: CASTPLRGETQYF.

The chain uses TRBV6-1 and TRBJ2-1; D gene ambiguous. The DNA matches TRBJ2-7 better at its end, which makes the J call doubtful. Germline V CDR1 and CDR2: MNHNS, SASEGT. This CDR3 spans 17 amino acids. For the CDR3, the DNA is TGTGCCAGCAGTGAAGGCAGAGGCAACGTTCCCACCTACGAGCAGTACTTC. It is translated as CASSEGRGNVPTYEQYF.